This T cell receptor beta chain was identified during a study of blood T cell repertoires in COVID-19. Study-wide background: PBMCs, B-cell-depleted T cells, or T cells provided the cDNA or gDNA that made up the material.

Germline CDR1 and CDR2: SGDLS and YYNGEE. This CDR3 has 15 residues. The germline V and J ends were trimmed by 4 bases and 6 bases, with 19 bases remaining between them. Participants, 18 to 89 years old, spanned about 26 US areas. Per the study methods: Researchers report that nucleated cell counts were estimated from reference gene primer amplification. Here immunoSEQ multiplex PCR was the method, and the copy in TCRdb shows in-frame clones only, minus some. V, J and clone size derive from that table, while D and trimming were established from the DNA sequence. The data hold a few hundred thousand clones, with 90% to 95% observed a single time.

Sequencing input: PBMCs or T cells enriched from blood (not recorded which). The receptor comes from a human donor in a cohort exposed to, infected with or recovered from COVID-19 (not recorded which). The donor label of this sample is uncertain. The chain is built from TRBV9 and TRBJ1-1; D perhaps matches TRBD1 (5 bases). CDR3 loop: CASSPTEGWRAEAFF. The DNA for the CDR3 is TGTGCCAGCAGCCCGACAGAGGGGTGGAGGGCTGAAGCTTTCTTT.